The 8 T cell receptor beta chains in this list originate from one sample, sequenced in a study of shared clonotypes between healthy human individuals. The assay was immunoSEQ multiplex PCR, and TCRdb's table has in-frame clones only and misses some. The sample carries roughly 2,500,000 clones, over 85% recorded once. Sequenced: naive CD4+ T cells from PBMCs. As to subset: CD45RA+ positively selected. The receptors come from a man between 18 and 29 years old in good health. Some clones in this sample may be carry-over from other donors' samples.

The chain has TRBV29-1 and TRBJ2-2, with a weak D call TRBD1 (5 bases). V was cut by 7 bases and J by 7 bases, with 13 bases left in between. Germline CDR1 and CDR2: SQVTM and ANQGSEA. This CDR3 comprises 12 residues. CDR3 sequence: CSARKGVGELFF. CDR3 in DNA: TGCAGCGCGCGAAAAGGGGTCGGGGAGCTGTTTTTT.

The CDR3 DNA sequence: TGCAGCGTTGAAGGTGGGCAACTAGCGGGAAGCACAGATACGCAGTATTTT. Protein product: CSVEGGQLAGSTDTQYF. The V call is TRBV29-1, the J call TRBJ2-3, with 10 bases identical to TRBD2. The V and J ends lost 1 base and 0 bases, in that order; junction bases with no gene match: 7. This CDR3 is built from 17 residues. Germline assignment: CDR1 SQVTM and CDR2 ANQGSEA.

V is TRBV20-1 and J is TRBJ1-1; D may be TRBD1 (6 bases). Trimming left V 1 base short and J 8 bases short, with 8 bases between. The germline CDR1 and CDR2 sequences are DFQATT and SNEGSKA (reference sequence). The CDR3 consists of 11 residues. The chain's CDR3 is CSARGQAEAFF. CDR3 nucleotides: TGCAGTGCTAGAGGACAGGCGGAAGCTTTCTTT.

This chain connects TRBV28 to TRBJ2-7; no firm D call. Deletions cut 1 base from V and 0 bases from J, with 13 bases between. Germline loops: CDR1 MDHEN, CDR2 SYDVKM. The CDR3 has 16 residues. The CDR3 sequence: CASSLSRRVGSYEQYF. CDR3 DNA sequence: TGTGCCAGCAGTTTATCAAGACGGGTGGGCTCCTACGAGCAGTACTTC.

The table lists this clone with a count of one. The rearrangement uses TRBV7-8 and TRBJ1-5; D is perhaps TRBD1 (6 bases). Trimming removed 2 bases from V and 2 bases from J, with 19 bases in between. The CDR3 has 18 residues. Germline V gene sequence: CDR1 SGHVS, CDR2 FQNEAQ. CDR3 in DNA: TGTGCCAGCAGCTTAAAGAGTCGAGGGGGATGGGGCAATCAGCCCCAGCATTTT. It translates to CASSLKSRGGWGNQPQHF.

The CDR3 DNA reads as TGCAGCGTTGAAGTGTCGCGGGGGACTGAAGCTTTCTTT. Translated, it gives CSVEVSRGTEAFF. This sequence joins TRBV29-1 and TRBJ1-1; possible D gene TRBD1, 5 bases. Between the trimmed V and J ends, which lost 1 base and 5 bases, there was a span of 11 bases. The CDR3 is 13 amino acids. Germline CDR1 SQVTM, CDR2 ANQGSEA.

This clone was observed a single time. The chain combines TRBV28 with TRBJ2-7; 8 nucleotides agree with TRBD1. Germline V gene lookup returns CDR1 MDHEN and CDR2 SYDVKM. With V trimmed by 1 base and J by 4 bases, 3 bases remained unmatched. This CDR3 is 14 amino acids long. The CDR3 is CASSLLDRVYEQYF. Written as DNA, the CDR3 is TGTGCCAGCAGTTTATTGGACAGGGTATACGAGCAGTACTTC.

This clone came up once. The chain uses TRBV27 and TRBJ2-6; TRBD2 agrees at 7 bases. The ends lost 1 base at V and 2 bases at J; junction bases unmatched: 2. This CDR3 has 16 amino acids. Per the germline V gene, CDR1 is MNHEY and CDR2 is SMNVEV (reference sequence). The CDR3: CASSLYAGAGANVLTF. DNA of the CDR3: TGTGCCAGCAGTTTATATGCGGGAGCTGGGGCCAACGTCCTGACTTTC.